A single sample is the source of the 25 T cell receptor beta chains below, sequenced in a study of T cell responses to AZD1222 COVID-19 vaccine. Profiling relied on immunoSEQ multiplex PCR, and the TCRdb table lists in-frame clones only, not all of them. There are 70,000 to 95,000 clones in the sample; 75% to 95% occur only once, and approximately 30% lies in the top ten. Sequencing used peripheral blood, obtained 28 days after the second AZD1222 dose. Every receptor here comes from an adult who received the AZD1222 COVID-19 vaccine.

The chain joins TRBV19 to TRBJ1-5; D perhaps matches TRBD1 (5 bases). V was cut by 8 bases and J by 0 bases, with 11 bases left in between. In germline, CDR1 is LNHDA, CDR2 SQIVND (reference sequence). The CDR3 totals 14 residues. CDR3 DNA sequence: TGTGCCAGTGAGACAGACCATAGCAATCAGCCCCAGCATTTT. Its protein is CASETDHSNQPQHF.

This sequence joins TRBV3-1 (or the pseudogene TRBV3-2) and TRBJ2-7; D is uncertain. The CDR3 sequence is 12 residues long. CDR1 and CDR2 (germline): LGHDT, YNNKEL (reference sequence). The ends were cut back, 5 bases at V and 2 bases at J, with 7 bases in the middle. CDR3 DNA sequence: TGTGCCAGCAGCAGTGGGGCCTACGAGCAGTACTTC. Translating it yields CASSSGAYEQYF.

CDR3 in amino acids: CASSIVGQGFTDTQYF. CDR3 bases: TGTGCCAGTAGTATCGTCGGACAGGGGTTCACAGATACGCAGTATTTT. V gene TRBV19 combines with J gene TRBJ2-3; TRBD1 aligns across 9 bases. Germline V gene sequence: CDR1 LNHDA, CDR2 SQIVND (reference sequence). J lost 2 bases, V lost 3 bases, and 6 bases had no gene match. The length of the CDR3 is 16 residues.

The chain carries TRBV18 and TRBJ1-1; no clear D gene. The CDR3 is 13 amino acids. Germline assignment: CDR1 KGHSH and CDR2 LQKENI. The germline V and J ends were trimmed by 2 bases and 2 bases, with 6 bases remaining between them. In DNA form, the CDR3 reads TGTGCCAGCTCACCATACGGAAACACTGAAGCTTTCTTT. It codes for CASSPYGNTEAFF. The whole variable domain, filled in from reference TRBV18 and TRBJ1-1, reads NAGVMQNPRHLVRRRGQEARLRCSPMKGHSHVYWYRQLPEEGLKFMVYLQKENIIDESGMPKERFSAEFPKEGPSILRIQQVVRGDSAAYFCASSPYGNTEAFFGQGTRLTVV.

This clone has a single count. The chain carries TRBV6-5 and TRBJ2-5, with D possibly being TRBD1 (6 bases). The CDR3 sequence is 14 residues long. The V gene lost 2 bases and the J gene lost 1 base, with 8 bases spanning the gap. The germline CDR1 and CDR2 sequences are MNHEY and SVGAGI. Written as DNA, the CDR3 is TGTGCCAGCAGTTACGGGACACCCCAAGAGACCCAGTACTTC. Its protein product is CASSYGTPQETQYF.

This chain links TRBV11-2 with TRBJ2-2, with D tentatively TRBD1 (6 bases). V was cut by 1 base and J by 2 bases, with 11 bases left in between. Germline CDR1 SGHAT, CDR2 FQNNGV. This CDR3 region has 16 residues. The CDR3 DNA reads as TGTGCCAGCAGCTTAGTCGTGACAGGAAACACCGGGGAGCTGTTTTTT. It yields the protein CASSLVVTGNTGELFF.

The rearrangement joins TRBV6-5 to TRBJ2-7; unclear D gene. CDR1 MNHEY and CDR2 SVGAGI come from the germline V gene. V was cut by 0 bases and J by 3 bases, with 3 bases left in between. The CDR3 contains 12 residues. The CDR3 DNA reads TGTGCCAGCAGTTACTCGCGCTACGAGCAGTACTTC. It codes for CASSYSRYEQYF.

The V and J genes are TRBV24-1 and TRBJ2-6; the D is unclear. This CDR3 is 16 amino acids long. V was pared by 2 bases and J by 4 bases, with 11 bases between. CDR1 and CDR2 (germline): KGHDR, SFDVKD. The CDR3 region is CATSDSTATGANVLTF. CDR3 in DNA: TGTGCCACCAGTGATTCCACCGCCACCGGGGCCAACGTCCTGACTTTC.

This chain links TRBV28 with TRBJ1-6, with D unclear. This CDR3 comprises 13 residues. V gave up 3 bases and J gave up 7 bases, with 7 bases separating them. Germline V CDR1 and CDR2: MDHEN, SYDVKM. CDR3 bases: TGTGCCAGCAGTTTTGTCGTAAATTCACCCCTCCACTTT. It encodes CASSFVVNSPLHF.

The chain is built from TRBV29-1 and TRBJ2-5; possible D gene TRBD1, 5 bases. This CDR3 contains 11 residues. Trimming removed 6 bases from V and 2 bases from J, with 7 bases in between. Germline CDR1 is SQVTM and CDR2 is ANQGSEA. CDR3: CSVTEQETQYF. The CDR3 nucleotides are TGCAGCGTGACAGAACAAGAGACCCAGTACTTC. Based on the CDR3 plus reference TRBV29-1 and TRBJ2-5, the full variable domain is SAVISQKPSRDICQRGTSLTIQCQVDSQVTMMFWYRQQPGQSLTLIATANQGSEATYESGFVIDKFPISRPNLTFSTLTVSNMSPEDSSIYLCSVTEQETQYFGPGTRLLVL.

This rearrangement joins TRBV7-2 to TRBJ2-3, with 9 bases that match TRBD1. With V trimmed by 1 base and J by 6 bases, 5 bases remained unmatched. CDR1 is SGHTA and CDR2 is FQGNSA in the germline V gene. This CDR3 comprises 15 residues. This chain's CDR3 is CASSLVGQGSDTQYF. CDR3 sequence (DNA): TGTGCCAGCAGCTTAGTCGGACAGGGGAGCGATACGCAGTATTTT.

The genes are TRBV6-5 and TRBJ1-5; 9 bases are shared with TRBD1. J gave up 1 base and V 5 bases, and 3 bases lay outside the gene matches. The CDR3 length is 15 residues. Germline V gene data show CDR1 as MNHEY and CDR2 as SVGAGI. CDR3 sequence (DNA): TGTGCCAGCAGTCTGACAGGGGGGAGCAATCAGCCCCAGCATTTT. It specifies CASSLTGGSNQPQHF.

This clone occurred once. The chain has TRBV28 and TRBJ1-1, with TRBD1 matching 8 bases. The CDR3 has 15 amino acids. J gave up 11 bases and V 2 bases, and 13 bases lay outside the gene matches. Germline CDR1 MDHEN, CDR2 SYDVKM. For the CDR3, the DNA is TGTGCCAGCAGTTTAGGAGCAGGGGGCGCCTCCGTGGCTTTCTTT. Encoded protein: CASSLGAGGASVAFF.

This rearrangement joins TRBV6-5 to TRBJ2-1, with TRBD2 identical over 10 bases. J gave up 7 bases and V 6 bases, and 6 bases lay outside the gene matches. CDR3 length: 14 amino acids. Germline CDR1 MNHEY, CDR2 SVGAGI. For the CDR3, the DNA is TGTGCCAGCAGCCGGACTAGCGGAGGTAATGAGCAGTTCTTC. Translated: CASSRTSGGNEQFF.

V gene TRBV28 combines with J gene TRBJ2-7; the match to TRBD1 covers 10 bases. V gave up 2 bases and J gave up 2 bases; unmatched junction bases: 0. CDR1 MDHEN and CDR2 SYDVKM come from the germline V gene. This CDR3 is 14 amino acids long. The CDR3 nucleotides are TGTGCCAGCAGTTTAGGACAGGGGGCCTACGAGCAGTACTTC. This sequence encodes CASSLGQGAYEQYF.

The chain is built from TRBV7-9 and TRBJ2-7, with 7 bases that match TRBD1. The V segment lost 2 bases and the J segment 5 bases; nucleotides outside the gene matches: 3. CDR1 and CDR2 (germline): SEHNR, FQNEAQ (reference sequence). CDR3 length equals 13 residues. The CDR3 coding sequence is TGTGCCAGCAGCTTAACCCAGGGGGACGAGCAGTACTTC. Translating gives CASSLTQGDEQYF.

V is TRBV28 and J is TRBJ1-2; 10 bases are a match to TRBD1. CDR3 length equals 16 residues. Germline CDR1 MDHEN, CDR2 SYDVKM. Germline trimming cut 5 bases from V and 0 bases from J; bases unmatched to any gene: 6. Written as DNA, the CDR3 is TGTGCCAGCAGTCGGACAGGGGGAACGGCTAACTATGGCTACACCTTC. Its protein is CASSRTGGTANYGYTF.

The rearrangement links TRBV5-1 to TRBJ2-1; D is unresolved. The CDR3 length is 15 residues. Germline V gene sequence: CDR1 SGHRS, CDR2 YFSETQ. The ends were cut back, 1 base at V and 0 bases at J, with 8 bases in the middle. The CDR3 region has the DNA TGCGCCAGCAGCTTGATGGATAGCTCCTACAATGAGCAGTTCTTC. Its protein product is CASSLMDSSYNEQFF. Complete variable domain (other parts from reference TRBV5-1 and TRBJ2-1): KAGVTQTPRYLIKTRGQQVTLSCSPISGHRSVSWYQQTPGQGLQFLFEYFSETQRNKGNFPGRFSGRQFSNSRSEMNVSTLELGDSALYLCASSLMDSSYNEQFFGPGTRLTVL.

The rearrangement links TRBV5-6 to TRBJ1-5; tentative D call: TRBD1 (5 bases). The CDR3 contains 17 residues. V lost 4 bases and J 3 bases, leaving 20 bases between the germline ends. Germline CDR1 SGHDT, CDR2 YYEEEE. CDR3 bases: TGTGCCAGCAGCGCCGGCCGGGACGGACGCATCAATCAGCCCCAGCATTTT. Amino acid sequence: CASSAGRDGRINQPQHF.

The chain recombines TRBV10-3 with TRBJ1-5; 7 bases match TRBD1. In germline, CDR1 is ENHRY, CDR2 SYGVKD. Germline trimming cut 6 bases from V and 4 bases from J; bases unmatched to any gene: 6. The CDR3 covers 14 residues. CDR3 bases: TGTGCCATCAGCAACAGGGGAGAGAATCAGCCCCAGCATTTT. As protein: CAISNRGENQPQHF.

The rearrangement links TRBV6-5 to TRBJ1-4, with D maybe TRBD1 (6 bases). The germline gives CDR1 MNHEY, CDR2 SVGAGI. This CDR3 comprises 12 residues. The V and J ends lost 8 bases and 12 bases respectively, with 16 bases between them. CDR3 in DNA: TGTGCCAGCGGCGAGGGGGGACGTGAACTGTTTTTT. Protein sequence: CASGEGGRELFF.

The chain joins TRBV5-4 to TRBJ2-1, with D perhaps TRBD1 or TRBD2 (5 bases each). Trimming cost V 3 bases and J 6 bases, with 16 bases left between them. Germline V gives CDR1 SGHNT, CDR2 YYREEE (reference sequence). The CDR3 has 15 residues. CDR3 in DNA: TGTGCCAGCAGCTCTGGGACCGTCCTCGGCAATGAGCAGTTCTTC. Protein: CASSSGTVLGNEQFF.

Only one count was recorded for this clone. This sequence joins TRBV24-1 and TRBJ2-2; D possibly matches TRBD1 or TRBD2 (5 bases each). The CDR3 is 14 residues long. The V end was cut by 10 bases, the J end by 1 base, with 12 bases between. Per germline, CDR1 KGHDR and CDR2 SFDVKD. The DNA for the CDR3 is TGTGCCACTAAAGGGACGGGGAACACCGGGGAGCTGTTTTTT. This gives the protein CATKGTGNTGELFF.

The chain is built from TRBV5-4 and TRBJ1-6; possibly TRBD1 for D (6 bases). CDR3 length: 14 amino acids. The ends were cut back, 7 bases at V and 5 bases at J, with 13 bases in the middle. The germline CDR1 and CDR2 sequences are SGHNT and YYREEE (reference sequence). CDR3 loop: CASSGATHNSPLHF. The DNA of the CDR3 is TGTGCCAGCTCGGGGGCGACGCATAATTCACCCCTCCACTTT.

The V and J genes are TRBV19 and TRBJ2-7, with TRBD2 identical over 9 bases. After removal of 5 bases from V and 3 bases from J, the junction contained 5 bases not matched to a gene. Per the germline V gene, CDR1 is LNHDA and CDR2 is SQIVND (reference sequence). This CDR3 has 14 amino acids. The CDR3 DNA follows: TGTGCCAGTAGTGCGGGAGGGGCGGACTACGAGCAGTACTTC. Translated: CASSAGGADYEQYF.